Below, 24 T cell receptor beta chains from the same sample are listed, as sequenced in a study of T cell repertoires in cytomegalovirus infection. Which antigens these TCRs recognize remains unknown. Via MiXCR, TCRdb re-called the reads, giving one row per CDR3 protein. The table has about a million distinct CDR3 sequences, roughly 30% seen once. The source material was cultured CD8+ T cells from PBMCs, sampled from culture after CMV antigen stimulation. The receptors originated from a human donor in good health (CMV status not recorded). Some clones in this sample may be carry-over from other donors' samples.

In this sample, this clonotype turned up a few times. The chain combines TRBV6-5 with TRBJ1-1; no clear D gene. V lost 2 bases to trimming and J lost 2 bases, with 6 bases between them. The CDR3 has 13 residues. Germline V CDR1 and CDR2: MNHEY, SVGAGI. The CDR3 nucleotides are TGTGCCAGCAGTTACATGACAAACACTGAAGCTTTCTTT. Translating gives CASSYMTNTEAFF.

The chain combines TRBV6-2 or TRBV6-3 with TRBJ1-5, with 9 bases lining up with TRBD1. Germline V lookup: CDR1 MNHEY, CDR2 SVGEGT. J was trimmed by 7 bases and V by 6 bases; bases with no gene match: 10. The CDR3 has 15 amino acids. The chain's CDR3 is CASSSGTGRRQPQHF. The CDR3 nucleotides read TGTGCCAGCAGCTCCGGGACAGGGCGCCGCCAGCCCCAGCATTTT.

This clonotype was recorded many times. The J gene is TRBJ2-1, the V gene TRBV7-8, with TRBD1 identical over 10 bases. V was clipped by 5 bases and J by 2 bases; unmatched bases: 6. The CDR3 is made up of 16 amino acids. Germline CDR1 and CDR2: SGHVS and FQNEAQ. This CDR3 is CASSPEGQGAYNEQFF. In DNA form, the CDR3 reads TGTGCCAGCAGCCCCGAAGGACAGGGGGCCTACAATGAGCAGTTCTTC.

The genes are TRBV19 and TRBJ1-2; D may be TRBD1 (5 bases). Trimming shortened V by 3 bases and J by 3 bases, and 17 bases separated the two germline ends. This CDR3 contains 16 residues. Germline V gene lookup returns CDR1 LNHDA and CDR2 SQIVND (reference sequence). DNA of the CDR3: TGTGCCAGTAGTATCGACAGATCCTATGGGGACTATGGCTACACCTTC. It is translated as CASSIDRSYGDYGYTF. The full variable domain, with the rest looked up from reference TRBV19 and TRBJ1-2, is DGGITQSPKYLFRKEGQNVTLSCEQNLNHDAMYWYRQDPGQGLRLIYYSQIVNDFQKGDIAEGYSVSREKKESFPLTVTSAQKNPTAFYLCASSIDRSYGDYGYTFGSGTRLTVV.

This clonotype was counted at least ten times. The chain employs TRBV7-9 and TRBJ1-5; perhaps TRBD1 as D (6 bases). CDR1 is SEHNR, CDR2 FQNEAQ, per germline (reference sequence). The V gene lost 5 bases and the J gene lost 0 bases, with 17 bases spanning the gap. This CDR3 is 17 amino acids long. This CDR3 is CASSNLTGFYSNQPQHF. The CDR3 nucleotides read TGTGCCAGCAGCAACCTTACAGGGTTTTATAGCAATCAGCCCCAGCATTTT.

This clonotype was recorded once. J is TRBJ1-4 and V is TRBV29-1; no clear D. The V and J ends lost 4 bases and 0 bases respectively, with 9 bases between them. Germline loops: CDR1 SQVTM, CDR2 ANQGSEA. The CDR3 consists of 14 residues. CDR3 bases: TGCAGCGTTGTTGTCTGGACAACTAATGAAAAACTGTTTTTT. Its protein is CSVVVWTTNEKLFF.

This clonotype occurred a few times. The V call is TRBV14, the J call TRBJ1-6; 8 nucleotides match TRBD1. The CDR3 contains 16 residues. Germline V gene sequence: CDR1 SGHDN, CDR2 FVKESK. With V trimmed by 4 bases and J by 2 bases, 4 bases remained unmatched. In DNA form, the CDR3 reads TGTGCCAGCAGCCTCGGGACAGGACCCTATAATTCACCCCTCCACTTT. Its translation: CASSLGTGPYNSPLHF.

The chain recombines TRBV28 with TRBJ2-3; D unresolved. Germline lookup yields CDR1 MDHEN and CDR2 SYDVKM. V was shortened by 3 bases and J by 4 bases, with 23 bases between the two germline ends. The CDR3 contains 18 residues. The CDR3 DNA follows: TGTGCCAGCAGTTTCGCCCCCCGGGTTCCTAAGGACGCAGATACGCAGTATTTT. It codes for CASSFAPRVPKDADTQYF.

This clonotype has just a few counts. The V call is TRBV7-9, the J call TRBJ2-6; TRBD1 matches at 8 bases. Germline assignment: CDR1 SEHNR and CDR2 FQNEAQ (reference sequence). The trim removed 5 bases at V and 0 bases at J, leaving 3 bases unmatched. The CDR3 has 16 residues. CDR3: CASSPTGGSGANVLTF. The CDR3 DNA reads as TGTGCCAGCAGCCCTACAGGGGGCTCTGGGGCCAACGTCCTGACTTTC.

The chain uses TRBV4-2 and TRBJ1-1; 9 bases are shared with TRBD1. V shed 5 bases and J 0 bases; nucleotides not matched to a gene: 13. CDR1 LGHNA and CDR2 YNFKEQ come from the germline V gene. The CDR3 is made up of 18 amino acids. CDR3 residues: CASSGLHGQGFLNTEAFF. The CDR3 DNA sequence: TGTGCCAGCAGCGGTCTTCATGGACAGGGGTTCCTGAACACTGAAGCTTTCTTT.

This clonotype was observed a handful of times. The chain links TRBV13 to TRBJ1-4, with 7 bases aligning to TRBD1. The CDR3 is 15 residues long. V lost 3 bases to trimming and J lost 5 bases; unmatched junction nucleotides: 6. Looked up from germline, CDR1 is PRHDT and CDR2 is FYEKMQ (reference sequence). The CDR3 nucleotides read TGTGCCAGCAGCTTCGGACAGGACATGAATGAAAAACTGTTTTTT. Translated, it gives CASSFGQDMNEKLFF.

In its sample, this clonotype was seen a few times. CDR3 sequence reads: CASSPNQGKAFF. DNA for the CDR3: TGTGCCAGCAGTCCAAATCAGGGGAAAGCTTTCTTT. This sequence joins TRBV12-3 or TRBV12-4 and TRBJ1-1; a possible D gene is TRBD1 (6 bases). Trimming stripped 5 bases from V and 9 bases from J, with 13 bases between. The CDR3 is 12 residues long.

This chain uses TRBV7-9 with TRBJ2-7; 8 positions match TRBD2. The CDR3 runs 17 residues. After removal of 3 bases from V and 3 bases from J, the junction contained 13 bases not matched to a gene. Germline-derived CDR1 and CDR2 are SEHNR and FQNEAQ (reference sequence). The DNA for the CDR3 is TGTGCCAGCAGCTTCCAGGCGGCGGGGGGAAGGGACTACGAGCAGTACTTC. Its translation: CASSFQAAGGRDYEQYF.

This clonotype has at least ten counts. The chain couples TRBV7-2 to TRBJ2-3; 8 bases line up with TRBD2. This CDR3 has 15 residues. Per germline, CDR1 SGHTA and CDR2 FQGNSA. V lost 7 bases, J lost 0 bases, and 6 bases stayed unmatched. The CDR3 loop is CASIDGGGSTDTQYF. In DNA form, the CDR3 reads TGTGCCAGCATCGACGGGGGGGGCAGCACAGATACGCAGTATTTT.

This clonotype was detected a few times. The V and J genes are TRBV3-1 and TRBJ1-2, with no clear D. The ends were cut back, 3 bases at V and 8 bases at J, with 28 bases in the middle. The germline V gene encodes CDR1 LGHDT and CDR2 YNNKEL (reference sequence). There are 18 residues in the CDR3. The CDR3 DNA is TGTGCCAGCAGCCATCCCTTGGAGACGCGCGAGTCCAAAGAGGGCTACACCTTC. Its translation: CASSHPLETRESKEGYTF.

The rearrangement joins TRBV5-1 to TRBJ2-1; 11 nucleotides agree with TRBD2. V lost 4 bases, J lost 5 bases, and 8 bases stayed unmatched. Germline-derived CDR1 and CDR2 are SGHRS and YFSETQ. CDR3 length equals 16 residues. The CDR3 nucleotides read TGCGCCAGCAGCCCACAACTAGCGGGGGCCGACAATGAGCAGTTCTTC. Protein: CASSPQLAGADNEQFF.

As regards this clonotype: A much larger clonotype is one base distant, so this may be a read error. This sequence joins TRBV19 and TRBJ2-5; 7 bases map to TRBD2. Germline CDR1 and CDR2: LNHDA and SQIVND (reference sequence). There are 15 residues in the CDR3. The CDR3 is CTSSRGERMTETQYF. In DNA, the CDR3 is TGTACCAGTTCACGGGGGGAAAGAATGACGGAGACCCAGTACTTC.

The V call is TRBV18, the J call TRBJ2-7; TRBD1 agrees at 9 bases. V was pared by 0 bases and J by 2 bases, with 2 bases of the junction left unmatched. The CDR3 covers 15 residues. Germline V gene lookup returns CDR1 KGHSH and CDR2 LQKENI. CDR3 nucleotides: TGTGCCAGCTCACCACCCTGGGACAGGGCCTACGAGCAGTACTTC. This encodes CASSPPWDRAYEQYF.

As concerns this clonotype: A much larger clone differs from this one at a single base, so this may be a read error. The V gene is TRBV5-4, the J gene TRBJ1-2; a possible D gene is TRBD1 (6 bases). The CDR3 runs 13 residues. Trimming cost V 3 bases and J 6 bases, with 12 bases left between them. Germline-derived CDR1 and CDR2 are SGHNT and YYREEE (reference sequence). This CDR3 is CASSYLGGDGYTF. CDR3 DNA sequence: TGTGCCAGCAGCTACCTCGGGGGCGATGGCTACACCTTC.

This clonotype was counted many times. The J gene is TRBJ1-5, the V gene TRBV12-3 or TRBV12-4, with D tentatively TRBD1 (5 bases). V lost 5 bases, J lost 9 bases, and 26 bases lay in between. The CDR3 length is 17 residues. CDR3 sequence reads: CASSGFVSETEFLPQHF. Written as DNA, the CDR3 is TGTGCCAGCAGTGGGTTCGTTAGCGAGACAGAATTTTTGCCCCAGCATTTT.

This clonotype was recorded a few times. This chain uses TRBV24-1 with TRBJ1-2; 8 nucleotides line up with TRBD1. The germline gives CDR1 KGHDR, CDR2 SFDVKD. This CDR3 comprises 16 residues. The junction had 12 bases not matched to a gene; V was cut back by 6 bases and J by 4 bases. The CDR3 coding sequence is TGTGCCACCAGTCATCCAGGGGGCGGTTCTTCCTATGGCTACACCTTC. The encoded protein is CATSHPGGGSSYGYTF.

The chain joins TRBV27 to TRBJ2-2; D gene unclear. V lost 0 bases and J lost 2, with 13 bases in between. This CDR3 comprises 17 residues. Germline V CDR1 and CDR2: MNHEY, SMNVEV (reference sequence). The CDR3 region is CASSLSSLFHNTGELFF. In DNA form, the CDR3 reads TGTGCCAGCAGTTTATCGTCCCTCTTCCATAACACCGGGGAGCTGTTTTTT.

The V call is TRBV6-8, the J call TRBJ1-1; no clear D. The CDR3 has 11 amino acids. The ends were cut back, 4 bases at V and 8 bases at J, with 8 bases in the middle. Per the germline V gene, CDR1 is MNHGY and CDR2 is SAAAGT. The CDR3 is CASSSLHEAFF. The CDR3 nucleotides read TGTGCCAGCAGTTCCTTACACGAAGCTTTCTTT.

The genes are TRBV6-2 or TRBV6-3 and TRBJ2-1; D uncertain. With 8 bases removed from V and 0 bases from J, the gap between germline ends came to 5 bases. CDR3 length: 12 amino acids. Germline CDR1 MNHEY, CDR2 SVGEGT. CDR3 nucleotides: TGTGCCAGCCAACTCTCCTACAATGAGCAGTTCTTC. Protein sequence: CASQLSYNEQFF.